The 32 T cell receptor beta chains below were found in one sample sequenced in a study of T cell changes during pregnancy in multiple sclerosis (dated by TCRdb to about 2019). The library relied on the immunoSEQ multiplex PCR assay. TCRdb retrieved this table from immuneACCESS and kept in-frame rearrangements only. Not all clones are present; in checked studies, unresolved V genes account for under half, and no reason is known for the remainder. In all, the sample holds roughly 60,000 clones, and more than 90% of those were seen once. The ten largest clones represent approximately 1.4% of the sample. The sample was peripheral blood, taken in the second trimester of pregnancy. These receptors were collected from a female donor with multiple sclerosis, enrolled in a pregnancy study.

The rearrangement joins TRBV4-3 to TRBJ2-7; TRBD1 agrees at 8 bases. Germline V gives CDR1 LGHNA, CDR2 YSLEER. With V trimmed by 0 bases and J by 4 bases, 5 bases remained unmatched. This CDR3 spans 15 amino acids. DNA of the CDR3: TGCGCCAGCAGCCAAGATAACAGGGGGTATTACGAGCAGTACTTC. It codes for CASSQDNRGYYEQYF.

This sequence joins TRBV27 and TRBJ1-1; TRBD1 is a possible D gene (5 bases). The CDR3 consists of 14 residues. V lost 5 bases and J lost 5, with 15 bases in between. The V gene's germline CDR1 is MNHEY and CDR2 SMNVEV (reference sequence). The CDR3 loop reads CASSPRGGWTEAFF. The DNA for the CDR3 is TGTGCCAGCAGTCCCCGGGGGGGGTGGACTGAAGCTTTCTTT.

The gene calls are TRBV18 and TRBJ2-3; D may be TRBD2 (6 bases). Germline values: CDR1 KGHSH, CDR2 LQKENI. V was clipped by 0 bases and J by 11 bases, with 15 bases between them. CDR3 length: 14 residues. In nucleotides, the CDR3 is TGTGCCAGCTCACCACCGGTGGAGGGGCTGTGGCAGTATTTT. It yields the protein CASSPPVEGLWQYF.

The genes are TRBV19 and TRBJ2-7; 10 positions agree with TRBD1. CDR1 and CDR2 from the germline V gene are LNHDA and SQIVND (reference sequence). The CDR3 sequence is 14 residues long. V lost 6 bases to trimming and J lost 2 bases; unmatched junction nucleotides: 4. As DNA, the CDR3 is TGTGCCAGTAGCCCGACAGGGGGCGCCTACGAGCAGTACTTC. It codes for CASSPTGGAYEQYF.

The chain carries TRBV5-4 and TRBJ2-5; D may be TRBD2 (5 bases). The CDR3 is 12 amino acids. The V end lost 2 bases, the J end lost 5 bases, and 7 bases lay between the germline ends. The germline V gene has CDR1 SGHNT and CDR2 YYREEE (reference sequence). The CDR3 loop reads CASSFGVETQYF. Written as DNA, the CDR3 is TGTGCCAGCAGCTTCGGGGTTGAGACCCAGTACTTC.

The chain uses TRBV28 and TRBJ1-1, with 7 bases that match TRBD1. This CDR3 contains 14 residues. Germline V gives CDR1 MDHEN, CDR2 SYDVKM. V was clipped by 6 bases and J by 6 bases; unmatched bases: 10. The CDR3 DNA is TGTGCCAGCAGAGGACAGGCCCCTATTCCTGAAGCTTTCTTT. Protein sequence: CASRGQAPIPEAFF.

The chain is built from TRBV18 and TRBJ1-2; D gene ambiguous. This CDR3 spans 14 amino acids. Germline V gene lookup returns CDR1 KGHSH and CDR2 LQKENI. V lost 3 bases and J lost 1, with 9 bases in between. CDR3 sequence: CASSPPRNNYGYTF. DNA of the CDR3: TGTGCCAGCTCACCGCCCAGAAATAACTATGGCTACACCTTC.

In DNA form, the CDR3 reads TGTGCCAGCAGTCCGCGTTCGTGGGGAAACACCATATATTTT. Translation gives CASSPRSWGNTIYF. The rearrangement uses TRBV28 and TRBJ1-3; D call uncertain. Trimming stripped 5 bases from V and 4 bases from J, with 12 bases between. CDR1 and CDR2 (germline): MDHEN, SYDVKM. The CDR3 extends over 14 amino acids. Drawing the rest from reference TRBV28 and TRBJ1-3, the complete variable domain is DVKVTQSSRYLVKRTGEKVFLECVQDMDHENMFWYRQDPGLGLRLIYFSYDVKMKEKGDIPEGYSVSREKKERFSLILESASTNQTSMYLCASSPRSWGNTIYFGEGSWLTVV.

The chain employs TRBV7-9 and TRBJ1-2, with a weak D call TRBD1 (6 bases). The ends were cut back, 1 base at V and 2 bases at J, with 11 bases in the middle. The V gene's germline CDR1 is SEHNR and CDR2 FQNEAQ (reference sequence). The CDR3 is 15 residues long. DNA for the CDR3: TGTGCCAGCAGCTTAGTGGGGGCCGCAAACTATGGCTACACCTTC. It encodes CASSLVGAANYGYTF.

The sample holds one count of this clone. CDR3 nucleotide sequence: TGTGCCAGCAGCTTGGTCTCGGGATTTAATCAGCCCCAGCATTTT. It codes for CASSLVSGFNQPQHF. The genes are TRBV5-5 and TRBJ1-5, with D unresolved. This CDR3 region has 15 residues. The germline V gene has CDR1 SGHKS and CDR2 YYEKEE (reference sequence). Trimming left V 0 bases short and J 4 bases short, with 11 bases between.

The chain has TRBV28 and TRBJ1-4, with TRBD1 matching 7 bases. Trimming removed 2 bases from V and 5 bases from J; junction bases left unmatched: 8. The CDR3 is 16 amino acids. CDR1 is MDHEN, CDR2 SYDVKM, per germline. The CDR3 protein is CASSLESTGMNEKLFF. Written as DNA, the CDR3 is TGTGCCAGCAGTTTAGAATCGACAGGGATGAATGAAAAACTGTTTTTT.

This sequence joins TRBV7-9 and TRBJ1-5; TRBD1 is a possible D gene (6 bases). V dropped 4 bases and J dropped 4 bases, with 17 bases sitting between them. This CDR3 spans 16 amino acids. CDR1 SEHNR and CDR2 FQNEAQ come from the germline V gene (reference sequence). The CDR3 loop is CASSSAGGQLNQPQHF. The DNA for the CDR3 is TGTGCCAGCAGCTCGGCGGGCGGACAGTTGAATCAGCCCCAGCATTTT.

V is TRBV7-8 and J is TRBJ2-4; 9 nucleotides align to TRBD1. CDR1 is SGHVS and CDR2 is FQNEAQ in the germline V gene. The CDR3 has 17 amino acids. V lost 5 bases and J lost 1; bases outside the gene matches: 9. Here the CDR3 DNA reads TGTGCCAGCAGCCCGGGACAGGGAATACTGGCCAAAAACATTCAGTACTTC. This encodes CASSPGQGILAKNIQYF.

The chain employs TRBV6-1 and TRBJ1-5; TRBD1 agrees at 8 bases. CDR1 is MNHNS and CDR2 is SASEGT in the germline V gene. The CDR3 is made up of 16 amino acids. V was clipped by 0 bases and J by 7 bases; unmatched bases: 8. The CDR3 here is CASSEAGPDRVQPQHF. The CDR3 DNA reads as TGTGCCAGCAGTGAAGCGGGACCGGACAGGGTCCAGCCCCAGCATTTT.

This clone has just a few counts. CDR3 DNA sequence: TGTGCCAGCAGTTCCCAATACGGACAGAATCTAGCCAAAAACATTCAGTACTTC. Translating gives CASSSQYGQNLAKNIQYF. The chain couples TRBV27 to TRBJ2-4; a weak D match, TRBD1 (6 bases). Germline values: CDR1 MNHEY, CDR2 SMNVEV (reference sequence). This CDR3 has 18 residues. The V and J ends lost 4 bases and 0 bases respectively, with 19 bases between them.

The CDR3 spells CASSLGDREGNQPQHF. DNA of the CDR3: TGCGCCAGCAGCTTGGGGGACAGGGAAGGCAATCAGCCCCAGCATTTT. This chain joins TRBV5-1 and TRBJ1-5, with 9 bases identical to TRBD1. The V gene's germline CDR1 is SGHRS and CDR2 YFSETQ. The CDR3 is 16 amino acids. J gave up 2 bases and V 0 bases, and 3 bases lay outside the gene matches.

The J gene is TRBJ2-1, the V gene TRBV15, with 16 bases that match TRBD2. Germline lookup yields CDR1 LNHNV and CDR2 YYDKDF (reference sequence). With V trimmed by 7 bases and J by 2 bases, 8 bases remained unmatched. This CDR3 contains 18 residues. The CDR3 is CATNFPGTSGRAYNEQFF. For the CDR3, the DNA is TGTGCCACCAACTTTCCCGGGACTAGCGGGAGGGCCTACAATGAGCAGTTCTTC.

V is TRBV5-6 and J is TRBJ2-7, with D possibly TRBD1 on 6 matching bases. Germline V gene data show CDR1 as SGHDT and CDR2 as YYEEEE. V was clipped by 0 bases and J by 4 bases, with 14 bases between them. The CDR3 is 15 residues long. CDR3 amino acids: CASSLAGQGYYEQYF. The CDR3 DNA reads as TGTGCCAGCAGCTTGGCGGGCCAGGGGTATTACGAGCAGTACTTC.

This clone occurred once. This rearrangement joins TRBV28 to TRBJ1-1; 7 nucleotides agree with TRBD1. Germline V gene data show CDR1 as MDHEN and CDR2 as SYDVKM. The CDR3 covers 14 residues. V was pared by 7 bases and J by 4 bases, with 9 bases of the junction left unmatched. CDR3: CASKRDRVSTEAFF. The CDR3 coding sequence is TGTGCCAGCAAACGCGACAGGGTGTCCACTGAAGCTTTCTTT.

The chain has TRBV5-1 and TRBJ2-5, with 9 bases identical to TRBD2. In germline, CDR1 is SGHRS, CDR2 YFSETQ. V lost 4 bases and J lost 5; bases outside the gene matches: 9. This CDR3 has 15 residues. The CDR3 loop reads CASSVAGTSSETQYF. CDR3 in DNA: TGCGCCAGCAGCGTTGCCGGGACTAGCAGCGAGACCCAGTACTTC.

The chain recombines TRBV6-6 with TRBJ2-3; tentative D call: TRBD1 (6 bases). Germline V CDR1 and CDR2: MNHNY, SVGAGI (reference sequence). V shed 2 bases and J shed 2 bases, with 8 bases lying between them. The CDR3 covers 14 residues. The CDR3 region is CASSYRDITDTQYF. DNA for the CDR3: TGTGCCAGCAGTTACAGGGACATCACAGATACGCAGTATTTT.

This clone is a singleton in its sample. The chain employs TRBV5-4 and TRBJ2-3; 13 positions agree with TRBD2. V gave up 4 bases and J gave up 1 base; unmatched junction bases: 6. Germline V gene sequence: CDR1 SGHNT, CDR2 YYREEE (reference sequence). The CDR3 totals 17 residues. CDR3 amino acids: CASSPGTSGIGTDTQYF. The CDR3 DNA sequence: TGTGCCAGCAGCCCCGGGACTAGCGGGATCGGCACAGATACGCAGTATTTT. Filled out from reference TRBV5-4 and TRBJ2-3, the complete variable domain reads ETGVTQSPTHLIKTRGQQVTLRCSSQSGHNTVSWYQQALGQGPQFIFQYYREEENGRGNFPPRFSGLQFPNYSSELNVNALELDDSALYLCASSPGTSGIGTDTQYFGPGTRLTVL.

The CDR3 here is CASSSKREVADTQYF. The CDR3 region has the DNA TGTGCCAGCAGCTCAAAGCGGGAGGTTGCAGATACGCAGTATTTT. The chain carries TRBV7-2 and TRBJ2-3; TRBD2 matches at 9 bases. CDR1 and CDR2 from the germline V gene are SGHTA and FQGNSA. V lost 4 bases, J lost 4 bases, and 6 bases stayed unmatched. The CDR3 extends over 15 amino acids.

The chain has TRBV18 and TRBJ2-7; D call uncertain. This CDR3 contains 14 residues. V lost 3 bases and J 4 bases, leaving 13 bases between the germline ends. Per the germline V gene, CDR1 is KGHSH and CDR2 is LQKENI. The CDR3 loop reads CASSPAGNSYEQYF. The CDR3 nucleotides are TGTGCCAGCTCACCGGCAGGTAATTCGTACGAGCAGTACTTC.

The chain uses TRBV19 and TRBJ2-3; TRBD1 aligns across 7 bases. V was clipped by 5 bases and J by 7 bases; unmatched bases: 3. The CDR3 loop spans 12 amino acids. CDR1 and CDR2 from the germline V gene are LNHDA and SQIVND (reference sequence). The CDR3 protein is CASSSTGYTQYF. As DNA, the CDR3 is TGTGCCAGTAGTTCGACAGGGTATACGCAGTATTTT. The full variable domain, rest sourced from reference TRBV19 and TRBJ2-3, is DGGITQSPKYLFRKEGQNVTLSCEQNLNHDAMYWYRQDPGQGLRLIYYSQIVNDFQKGDIAEGYSVSREKKESFPLTVTSAQKNPTAFYLCASSSTGYTQYFGPGTRLTVL.

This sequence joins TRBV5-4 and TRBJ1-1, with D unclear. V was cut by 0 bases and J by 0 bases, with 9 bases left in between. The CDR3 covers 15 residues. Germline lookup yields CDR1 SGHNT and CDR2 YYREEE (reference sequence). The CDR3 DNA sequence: TGTGCCAGCAGCTTGGCAACCGCGATGAACACTGAAGCTTTCTTT. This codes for CASSLATAMNTEAFF.

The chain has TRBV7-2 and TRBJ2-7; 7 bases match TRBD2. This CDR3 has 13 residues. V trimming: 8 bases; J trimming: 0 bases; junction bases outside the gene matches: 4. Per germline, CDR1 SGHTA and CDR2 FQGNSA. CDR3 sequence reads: CASRPSGSYEQYF. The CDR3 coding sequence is TGTGCCAGCCGCCCTAGCGGCTCCTACGAGCAGTACTTC.

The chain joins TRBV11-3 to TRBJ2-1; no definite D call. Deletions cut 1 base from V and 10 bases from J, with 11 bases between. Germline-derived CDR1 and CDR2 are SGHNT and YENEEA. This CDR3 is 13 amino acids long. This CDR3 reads CASSLGVAQEQFF. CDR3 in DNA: TGTGCCAGCAGCTTAGGGGTAGCTCAGGAGCAGTTCTTC.

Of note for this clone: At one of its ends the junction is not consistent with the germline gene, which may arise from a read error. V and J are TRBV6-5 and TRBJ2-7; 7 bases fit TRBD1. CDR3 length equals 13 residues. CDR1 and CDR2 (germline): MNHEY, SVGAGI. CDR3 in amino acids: CASKRDSLYKQYF. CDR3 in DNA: TGTGCCAGCAAAAGGGACAGCCTCTACAAGCAGTACTTC.

CDR3 sequence reads: CASSFADYGYTF. For the CDR3, the DNA is TGTGCCAGCAGTTTCGCAGATTATGGCTACACCTTC. The chain recombines TRBV28 with TRBJ1-2; no reliable D call. This CDR3 region has 12 residues. The germline gives CDR1 MDHEN, CDR2 SYDVKM. V dropped 3 bases and J dropped 5 bases, with 7 bases sitting between them.

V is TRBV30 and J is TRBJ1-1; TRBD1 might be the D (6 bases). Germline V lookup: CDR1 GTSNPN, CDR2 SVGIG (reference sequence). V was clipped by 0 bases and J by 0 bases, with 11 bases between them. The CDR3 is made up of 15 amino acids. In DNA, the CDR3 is TGTGCCTGGAGTGTCACAGGGACCATGAACACTGAAGCTTTCTTT. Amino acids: CAWSVTGTMNTEAFF.

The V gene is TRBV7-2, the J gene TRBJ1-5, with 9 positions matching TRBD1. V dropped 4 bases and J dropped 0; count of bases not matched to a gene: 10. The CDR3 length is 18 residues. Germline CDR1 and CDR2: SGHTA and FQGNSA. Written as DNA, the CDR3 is TGTGCCAGCAGCTCGGGACAGGGACGATCATATAGCAATCAGCCCCAGCATTTT. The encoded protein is CASSSGQGRSYSNQPQHF.